The table lists the clone carrying this T cell receptor beta chain with a count of one. The PCR employed 60 Vbeta primers together with 13 Jbeta primers. The assay was immunoSEQ multiplex PCR, and TCRdb's table has in-frame clones only and misses some. The data hold around 100,000 clones, with around 65% observed a single time. The data originate from a study of cytomegalovirus exposure and HLA in healthy donors. Germline CDR1 LNHDA, CDR2 SQIVND (reference sequence). V was cut by 2 bases and J by 6 bases, with 14 bases left in between. This CDR3 region has 15 residues. The TCR was taken from a woman between 45 and 60 years old in good health and CMV-seronegative. Source material: PBMCs. The rearrangement links TRBV19 to TRBJ2-1; tentative D call: TRBD2 (6 bases). CDR3 nucleotides: TGTGCCAGTAGTATAACTGTGGGGACTTTCAATGAGCAGTTCTTC. Amino acids: CASSITVGTFNEQFF.